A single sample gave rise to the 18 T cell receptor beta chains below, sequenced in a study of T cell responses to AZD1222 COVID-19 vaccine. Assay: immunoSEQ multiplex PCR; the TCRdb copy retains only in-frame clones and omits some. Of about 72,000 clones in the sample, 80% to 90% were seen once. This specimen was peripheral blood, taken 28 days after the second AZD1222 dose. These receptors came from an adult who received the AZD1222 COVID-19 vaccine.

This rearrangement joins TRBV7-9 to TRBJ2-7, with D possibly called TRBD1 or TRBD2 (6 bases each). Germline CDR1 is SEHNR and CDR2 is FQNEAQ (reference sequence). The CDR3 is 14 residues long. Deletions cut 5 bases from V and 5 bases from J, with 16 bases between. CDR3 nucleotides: TGTGCCAGCAGCGGGGGGCTAGCGTGGAACGAGCAGTACTTC. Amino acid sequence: CASSGGLAWNEQYF.

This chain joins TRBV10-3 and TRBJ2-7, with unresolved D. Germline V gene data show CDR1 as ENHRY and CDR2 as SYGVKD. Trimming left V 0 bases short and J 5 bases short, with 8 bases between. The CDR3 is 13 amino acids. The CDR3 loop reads CAISESAAHEQYF. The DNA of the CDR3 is TGTGCCATCAGTGAGTCGGCGGCCCACGAGCAGTACTTC.

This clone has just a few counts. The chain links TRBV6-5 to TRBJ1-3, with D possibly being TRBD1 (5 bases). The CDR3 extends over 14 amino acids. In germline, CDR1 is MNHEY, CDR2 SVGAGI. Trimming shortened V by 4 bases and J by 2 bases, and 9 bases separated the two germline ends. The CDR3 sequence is CASSSGVTGNTIYF. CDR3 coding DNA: TGTGCCAGCAGTTCGGGGGTGACTGGAAACACCATATATTTT.

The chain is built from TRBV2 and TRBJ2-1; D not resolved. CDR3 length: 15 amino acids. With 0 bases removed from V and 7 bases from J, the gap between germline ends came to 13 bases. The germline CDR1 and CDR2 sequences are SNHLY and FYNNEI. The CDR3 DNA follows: TGTGCCAGCAGTGAAGCAGGGCTTTTGACGAATGAGCAGTTCTTC. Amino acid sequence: CASSEAGLLTNEQFF.

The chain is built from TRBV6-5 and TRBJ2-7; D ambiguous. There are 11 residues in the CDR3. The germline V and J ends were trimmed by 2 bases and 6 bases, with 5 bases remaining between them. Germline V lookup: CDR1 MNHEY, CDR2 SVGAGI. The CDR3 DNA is TGTGCCAGCAGTTACGCCACCGAGCAGTACTTC. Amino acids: CASSYATEQYF.

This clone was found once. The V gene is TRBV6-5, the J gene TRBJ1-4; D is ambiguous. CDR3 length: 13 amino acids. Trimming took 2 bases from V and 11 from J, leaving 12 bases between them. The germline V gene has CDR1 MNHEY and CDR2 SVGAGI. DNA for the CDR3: TGTGCCAGCAGTTACCCCCCCAGCCGTAAACTGTTTTTT. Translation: CASSYPPSRKLFF.

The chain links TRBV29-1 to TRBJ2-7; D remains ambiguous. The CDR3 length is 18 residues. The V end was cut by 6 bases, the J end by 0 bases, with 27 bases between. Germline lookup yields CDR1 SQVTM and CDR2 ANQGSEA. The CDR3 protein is CSVMGFTGRPNPSYEQYF. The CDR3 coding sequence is TGCAGCGTCATGGGATTTACTGGACGGCCTAATCCCTCCTACGAGCAGTACTTC.

CDR3 sequence (DNA): TGTGCCAGCTCCGGCGGATACGAGCAGTACTTC. Amino acid sequence: CASSGGYEQYF. This rearrangement joins TRBV27 to TRBJ2-7; D gene uncertain. Germline V gene data show CDR1 as MNHEY and CDR2 as SMNVEV (reference sequence). The CDR3 runs 11 residues. V was shortened by 8 bases and J by 4 bases, with 9 bases between the two germline ends.

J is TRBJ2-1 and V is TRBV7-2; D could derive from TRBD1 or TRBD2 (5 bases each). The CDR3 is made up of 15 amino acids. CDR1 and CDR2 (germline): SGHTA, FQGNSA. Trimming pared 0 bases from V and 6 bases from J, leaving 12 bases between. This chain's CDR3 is CASSLAGRVLNEQFF. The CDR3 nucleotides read TGTGCCAGCAGCTTAGCGGGACGCGTACTCAATGAGCAGTTCTTC.

This CDR3 reads CASSQGSGNQPQHF. The CDR3, as DNA: TGCGCCAGCAGCCAGGGTTCGGGCAATCAGCCCCAGCATTTT. The chain links TRBV4-1 to TRBJ1-5; no reliable D call. Deletions cut 3 bases from V and 2 bases from J, with 8 bases between. Germline CDR1 and CDR2: MGHRA and YSYEKL. The CDR3 extends over 14 amino acids.

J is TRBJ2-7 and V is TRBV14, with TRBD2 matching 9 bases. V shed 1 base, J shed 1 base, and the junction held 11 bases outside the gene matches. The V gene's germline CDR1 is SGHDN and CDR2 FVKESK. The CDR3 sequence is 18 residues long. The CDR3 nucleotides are TGTGCCAGCAGCCAAGGTGGGGGACTAGCCTTGAGTTCCTACGAGCAGTACTTC. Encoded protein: CASSQGGGLALSSYEQYF. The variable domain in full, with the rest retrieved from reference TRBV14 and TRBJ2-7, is EAGVTQFPSHSVIEKGQTVTLRCDPISGHDNLYWYRRVMGKEIKFLLHFVKESKQDESGMPNNRFLAERTGGTYSTLKVQPAELEDSGVYFCASSQGGGLALSSYEQYFGPGTRLTVT.

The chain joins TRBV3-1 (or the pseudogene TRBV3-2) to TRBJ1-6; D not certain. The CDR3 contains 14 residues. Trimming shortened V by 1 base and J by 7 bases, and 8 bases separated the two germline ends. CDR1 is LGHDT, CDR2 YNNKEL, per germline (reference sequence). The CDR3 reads CASSQGVPNSPLHF. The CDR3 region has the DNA TGTGCCAGCAGCCAAGGGGTCCCGAATTCACCCCTCCACTTT.

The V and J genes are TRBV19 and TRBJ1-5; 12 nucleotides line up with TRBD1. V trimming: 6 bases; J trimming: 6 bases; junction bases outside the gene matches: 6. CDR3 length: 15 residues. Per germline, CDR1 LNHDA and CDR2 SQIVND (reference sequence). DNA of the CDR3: TGTGCCAGTAGGCCCGGGACAGGGGGCCGTCAGCCCCAGCATTTT. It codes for CASRPGTGGRQPQHF.

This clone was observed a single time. CDR3 DNA: TGCGCCAGCAAGGAAGGACCCTTGAACACTGAAGCTTTCTTT. Amino acid sequence: CASKEGPLNTEAFF. The chain links TRBV5-1 to TRBJ1-1; no definite D call. Trimming took off 6 bases at V and 0 bases at J, with 12 bases between the two ends. The germline V gene encodes CDR1 SGHRS and CDR2 YFSETQ. The length of the CDR3 is 14 residues.

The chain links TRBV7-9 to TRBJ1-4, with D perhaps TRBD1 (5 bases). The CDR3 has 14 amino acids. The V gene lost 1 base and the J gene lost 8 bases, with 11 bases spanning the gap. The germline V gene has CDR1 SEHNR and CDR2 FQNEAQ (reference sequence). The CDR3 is CASSLVEEGEKLFF. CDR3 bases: TGTGCCAGCAGCTTAGTTGAGGAGGGGGAAAAACTGTTTTTT.

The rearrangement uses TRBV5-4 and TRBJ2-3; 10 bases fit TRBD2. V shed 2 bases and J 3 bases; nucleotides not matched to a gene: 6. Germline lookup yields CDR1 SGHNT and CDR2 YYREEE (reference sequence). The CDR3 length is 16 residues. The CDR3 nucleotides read TGTGCCAGCAGCTTTGTTCTAGCGGGAGTTACAGATACGCAGTATTTT. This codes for CASSFVLAGVTDTQYF. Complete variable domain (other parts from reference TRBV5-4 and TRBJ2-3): ETGVTQSPTHLIKTRGQQVTLRCSSQSGHNTVSWYQQALGQGPQFIFQYYREEENGRGNFPPRFSGLQFPNYSSELNVNALELDDSALYLCASSFVLAGVTDTQYFGPGTRLTVL.

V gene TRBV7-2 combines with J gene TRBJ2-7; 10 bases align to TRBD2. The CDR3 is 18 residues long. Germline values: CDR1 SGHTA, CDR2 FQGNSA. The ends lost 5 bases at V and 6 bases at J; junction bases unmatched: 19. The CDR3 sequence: CASSPWGTSGDPPVEQYF. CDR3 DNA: TGTGCCAGCAGCCCCTGGGGCACTAGCGGGGACCCCCCAGTCGAGCAGTACTTC.

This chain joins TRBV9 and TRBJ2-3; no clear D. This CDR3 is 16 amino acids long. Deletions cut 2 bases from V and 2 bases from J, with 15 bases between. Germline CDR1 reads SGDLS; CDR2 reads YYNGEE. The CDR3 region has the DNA TGTGCCAGCAGCGTGGGTTCGTCAGACCACACAGATACGCAGTATTTT. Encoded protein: CASSVGSSDHTDTQYF.